This T cell receptor (beta chain) emerged from a study of blood T cell repertoires in COVID-19. Study as a whole: PBMCs, B-cell-depleted T cells, or T cells were the source of the cDNA or gDNA that made up the material.

As originally analysed: Reference gene primer amplification in the assay estimated nucleated cell counts. Only in-frame clones appear in the TCRdb table, and some are missing; sequencing was by immunoSEQ multiplex PCR. D and trimming were read from the DNA, whereas the V and J calls and clone size are those reported in that table. The table includes some 150,000 clones, roughly four fifths detected once. Germline trimming cut 6 bases from V and 2 bases from J; bases unmatched to any gene: 5. The germline V gene has CDR1 KGHSH and CDR2 LQKENI. The CDR3 covers 14 residues. This TCR derives from a human donor with acute or convalescent COVID-19. The donor label of this sample is uncertain. The sample consisted of peripheral blood. The V call is TRBV18, the J call TRBJ2-5, with TRBD2 matching over 8 bases. CDR3 DNA: TGTGCCAGCTCCCCAGCGGGGGTACAAGAGACCCAGTACTTC. It yields the protein CASSPAGVQETQYF.